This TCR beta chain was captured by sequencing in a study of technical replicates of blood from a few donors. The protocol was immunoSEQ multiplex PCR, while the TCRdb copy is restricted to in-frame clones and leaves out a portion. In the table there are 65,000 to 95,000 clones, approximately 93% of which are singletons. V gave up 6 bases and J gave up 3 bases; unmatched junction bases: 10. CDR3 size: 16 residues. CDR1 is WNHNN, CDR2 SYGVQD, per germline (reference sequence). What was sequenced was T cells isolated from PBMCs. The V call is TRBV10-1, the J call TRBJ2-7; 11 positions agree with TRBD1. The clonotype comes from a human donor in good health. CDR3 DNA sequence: TGCGCCAGCAGACAACCTCCGGGACAGGGGGACTACGAGCAGTACTTC. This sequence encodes CASRQPPGQGDYEQYF.